Below, one T cell receptor (beta chain) is given with its context. The entry originates in a study of blood T cell repertoires in COVID-19. At the level of the study: Researchers got acute and convalescent COVID-19 samples from the United States, Italy and Spain. T cells, B-cell-depleted T cells, or PBMCs provided the cDNA or gDNA that served as material.

Trimming shortened V by 2 bases and J by 1 base, and 5 bases separated the two germline ends. Germline CDR1 and CDR2: SEHNR and FQNEAQ (reference sequence). The CDR3 runs to 14 residues. Authors' processing steps: Reference gene primer amplification yielded estimated nucleated cell counts. Data came from immunoSEQ multiplex PCR; TCRdb stores just in-frame clones and leaves some out. The V and J calls and the clone size are those of that table, but D and trimming were determined from the DNA. The table records around 330,000 clones, around 89% of them present only once. The TCR originated in a woman aged 45-65 years with active or convalescent COVID-19. The sequenced sample consisted of peripheral blood. The V and J genes are TRBV7-9 and TRBJ2-2, with D tentatively TRBD1 (5 bases). The CDR3 nucleotides are TGTGCCAGCAGCTTACAGGGGAACACCGGGGAGCTGTTTTTT. Its protein product is CASSLQGNTGELFF.